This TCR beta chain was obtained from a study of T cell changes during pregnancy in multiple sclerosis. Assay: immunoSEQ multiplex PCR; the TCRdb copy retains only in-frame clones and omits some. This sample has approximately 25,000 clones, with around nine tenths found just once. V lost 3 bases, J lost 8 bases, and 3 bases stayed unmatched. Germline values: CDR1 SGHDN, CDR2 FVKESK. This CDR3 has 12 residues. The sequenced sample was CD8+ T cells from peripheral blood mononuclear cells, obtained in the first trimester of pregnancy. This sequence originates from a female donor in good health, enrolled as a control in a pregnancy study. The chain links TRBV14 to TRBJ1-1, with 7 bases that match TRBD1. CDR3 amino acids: CASSHTGAEAFF. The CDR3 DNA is TGTGCCAGCAGCCACACAGGGGCCGAAGCTTTCTTT.